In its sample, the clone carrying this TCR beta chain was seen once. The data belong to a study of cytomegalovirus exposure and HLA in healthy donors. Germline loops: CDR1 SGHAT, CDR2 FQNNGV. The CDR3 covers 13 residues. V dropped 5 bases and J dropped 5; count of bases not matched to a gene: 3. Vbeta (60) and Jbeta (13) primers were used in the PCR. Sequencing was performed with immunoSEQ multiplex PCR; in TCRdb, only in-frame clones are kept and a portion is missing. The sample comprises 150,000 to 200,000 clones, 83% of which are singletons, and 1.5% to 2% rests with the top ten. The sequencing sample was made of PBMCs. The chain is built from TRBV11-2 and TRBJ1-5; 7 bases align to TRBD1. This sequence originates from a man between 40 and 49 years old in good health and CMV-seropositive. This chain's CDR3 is CASSRDSYQPQHF. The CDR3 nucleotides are TGTGCCAGCAGCCGGGACAGCTATCAGCCCCAGCATTTT.